A selection of T cell receptor beta chains follows, all from one sample in a study of identical twins. Using its own MiXCR run on the 5' RACE reads, TCRdb lists one record per CDR3 protein. The data contain roughly 750,000 distinct CDR3 sequences, approximately 22% of them singletons. This sample was shared with a second study, whose subject was T cells expressing NK-cell markers.

Sequenced sample: PBMCs. Receptors were obtained from a woman younger than 35 in good health. Each CDR3 is given without its conserved first and last residue. Expanded clones are given a class, and other clones once, few, many or no size at all.

j_gene	v_gene	abundance	len	CDR3aa
TRBJ2-7	TRBV12-3/TRBV12-4	-	11	ASSLETVNEQY
TRBJ2-5	TRBV3-1	many	13	ASSQEEGVQETQY
TRBJ1-5	TRBV12-3/TRBV12-4	few	13	ASSYRVGSNQPQH
TRBJ2-1	TRBV20-1	few	12	SAMSGGAYNEQF
TRBJ2-5	TRBV20-1	few	11	SRLAGNQETQY
TRBJ2-6	TRBV25-1	-	13	ASSRQGPGANVLT
TRBJ2-2	TRBV6-2/TRBV6-3	few	12	ASRRPEDTGELF
TRBJ1-1	TRBV29-1	-	10	STGGQLTEAF
TRBJ1-2	TRBV7-9	-	10	ASSLGVEFYT
TRBJ2-1	TRBV4-2	few	14	ASSQDISGSYNEQF
TRBJ1-1	TRBV29-1	-	12	SVRQGTGDTEAF
TRBJ2-7	TRBV6-1	few	12	ASNLAGGPYEQY
TRBJ1-1	TRBV5-1	many	10	ASSLIGTEAF
TRBJ2-5	TRBV12-3/TRBV12-4	-	14	ASSLGSPTLRETQY
TRBJ2-2	TRBV5-1	few	10	ASRLDNGELF
TRBJ2-1	TRBV12-3/TRBV12-4	many	9	ASWGYNEQF
TRBJ1-2	TRBV20-1	-	12	SAHGQGAIYGYT
TRBJ2-7	TRBV9	many	11	ASSPGRFGEQY
TRBJ2-1	TRBV20-1	many	12	SATSWTSHNEQF
TRBJ2-3	TRBV30	many	9	AWSVGDTQY
TRBJ1-4	TRBV11-2	-	11	ASSPNTNEKLF
TRBJ2-7	TRBV5-6	-	13	ASSLVGLQSYEQY
TRBJ2-7	TRBV7-6	few	13	ASSLVGRNLYEQY
TRBJ2-7	TRBV20-1	few	12	SARANTGPYEQY
TRBJ2-7	TRBV10-3	few	11	AMAPVRGREQY
TRBJ2-2	TRBV9	once	14	ASSVGTSGGAGELF
TRBJ2-1	TRBV7-9	-	15	ASSAKVTGGIDNEQF
TRBJ1-3	TRBV9	many	11	ASSGYSGNTIY
TRBJ2-7	TRBV14	few	12	ASSPRGYSYEQY
TRBJ2-7	TRBV5-1	many	13	ASSPTGDFSYEQY
TRBJ2-1	TRBV29-1	-	13	SVRGATSSYNEQF